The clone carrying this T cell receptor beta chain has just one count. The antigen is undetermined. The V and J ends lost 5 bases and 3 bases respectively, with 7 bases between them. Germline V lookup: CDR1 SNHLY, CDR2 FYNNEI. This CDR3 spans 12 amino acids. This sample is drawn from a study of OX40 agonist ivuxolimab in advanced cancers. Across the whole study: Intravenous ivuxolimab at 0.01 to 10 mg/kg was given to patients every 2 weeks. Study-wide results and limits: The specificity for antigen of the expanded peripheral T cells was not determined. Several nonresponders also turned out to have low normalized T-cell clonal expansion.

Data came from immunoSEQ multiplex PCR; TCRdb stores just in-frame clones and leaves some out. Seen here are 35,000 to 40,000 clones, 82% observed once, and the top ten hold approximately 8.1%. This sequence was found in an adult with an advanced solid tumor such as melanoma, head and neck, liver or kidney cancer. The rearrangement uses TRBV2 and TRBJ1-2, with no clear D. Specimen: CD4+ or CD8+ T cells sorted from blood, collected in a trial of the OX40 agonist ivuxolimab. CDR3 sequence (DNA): TGTGCCAGCAGTTCGGCCTACTATGGCTACACCTTC. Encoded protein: CASSSAYYGYTF. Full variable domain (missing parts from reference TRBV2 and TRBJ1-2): EPEVTQTPSHQVTQMGQEVILRCVPISNHLYFYWYRQILGQKVEFLVSFYNNEISEKSEIFDDQFSVERPDGSNFTLKIRSTKLEDSAMYFCASSSAYYGYTFGSGTRLTVV.